The present T cell receptor beta chain was sequenced within a study of post-analysis software for immune sequencing data. Overall study context: Patients had relapsing-remitting, secondary progressive or progressive-relapsing multiple sclerosis; some lacked subtype. Findings of the study overall: Controls significantly exceeded multiple sclerosis patients in normalized Chao1 diversity. Samples sharing a preparation batch grouped tightly together when assessed by F measure. Patients used about 5 TRBV segments, including TRBV5-6, TRBV5-1 and TRBV20-1, more often than controls.

Prepared TCR beta cDNA libraries contained unique molecular identifiers. The source material, about 0.9 to 11 million T cells, gave rise to about 490,000 cDNA molecules. One entry per CDR3 protein results from TCRdb running MiXCR on the PCR reads. The sample has about 770,000 distinct CDR3 sequences; under 60% are singletons. The CDR3 extends over 12 amino acids. Germline V CDR1 and CDR2: SNHLY, FYNNEI. The J segment lost 6 bases and the V segment lost 6 bases, leaving 1 base of the junction unmatched. This clonotype came up a few times. Its specificity is unknown. This chain uses TRBV2 with TRBJ1-2, with 10 bases that match TRBD1. The source is a girl aged 10-17 years with multiple sclerosis. Input material: blood. CDR3 protein: CASSGTGDGYTF. CDR3 coding DNA: TGTGCCAGCAGCGGGACAGGGGATGGCTACACCTTC. The complete variable domain, with remaining parts taken from reference TRBV2 and TRBJ1-2, reads EPEVTQTPSHQVTQMGQEVILRCVPISNHLYFYWYRQILGQKVEFLVSFYNNEISEKSEIFDDQFSVERPDGSNFTLKIRSTKLEDSAMYFCASSGTGDGYTFGSGTRLTVV.